These 32 T cell receptor beta chains originate from one sample sequenced in a study of cytomegalovirus exposure and HLA in healthy donors. It was with 60 Vbeta and 13 Jbeta primers that the PCR ran. TCRdb keeps only in-frame clones here, not all; method: immunoSEQ multiplex PCR. The sample comprises approximately 130,000 clones, 80% to 90% of which are singletons, and less than 6.5% rests with the top ten. The material sequenced was PBMCs. The receptor set was obtained from a middle-aged woman in good health and CMV-seropositive.

The J gene is TRBJ1-4, the V gene TRBV6-5; tentatively, D is TRBD1 (6 bases). Germline V gives CDR1 MNHEY, CDR2 SVGAGI. The V end was cut by 6 bases, the J end by 4 bases, with 15 bases between. The CDR3 has 15 residues. The CDR3, as DNA: TGTGCCAGCAGCCGCGACAGGCGAAATAATGAAAAACTGTTTTTT. Translating gives CASSRDRRNNEKLFF.

V and J are TRBV6-1 and TRBJ2-7, with TRBD2 identical over 9 bases. Germline CDR1 reads MNHNS; CDR2 reads SASEGT. The CDR3 covers 17 residues. The junction had 8 bases not matched to a gene; V was cut back by 2 bases and J by 0 bases. The CDR3 here is CASSEREAGGISYEQYF. CDR3 DNA sequence: TGTGCCAGCAGTGAACGCGAAGCGGGAGGTATCTCCTACGAGCAGTACTTC.

The chain couples TRBV7-2 to TRBJ1-6, with D unresolved. Germline V gene lookup returns CDR1 SGHTA and CDR2 FQGNSA. V lost 5 bases, J lost 3 bases, and 17 bases lay in between. The CDR3 spans 17 residues. The CDR3 region is CASSPAVALGYNSPLHF. As DNA, the CDR3 is TGTGCCAGCAGCCCTGCGGTAGCGTTGGGCTATAATTCACCCCTCCACTTT.

The chain uses TRBV5-4 and TRBJ2-1; D possibly corresponds to TRBD2 (5 bases). The CDR3 covers 16 residues. Trimming shortened V by 0 bases and J by 3 bases, and 13 bases separated the two germline ends. Germline assignment: CDR1 SGHNT and CDR2 YYREEE (reference sequence). CDR3 DNA sequence: TGTGCCAGCAGCTTGGGGAGCGGAACAAGCTACAATGAGCAGTTCTTC. Translated, it gives CASSLGSGTSYNEQFF.

The chain combines TRBV5-1 with TRBJ2-6, with 9 nucleotides matching TRBD1. J gave up 0 bases and V 6 bases, and 4 bases lay outside the gene matches. Germline V CDR1 and CDR2: SGHRS, YFSETQ. This CDR3 has 16 amino acids. The CDR3 nucleotides read TGCGCCAGCACCGGGACAGGGAGCTCTGGGGCCAACGTCCTGACTTTC. Translation: CASTGTGSSGANVLTF.

The chain recombines TRBV27 with TRBJ2-1, with 12 positions matching TRBD1. Germline CDR1 is MNHEY and CDR2 is SMNVEV (reference sequence). V lost 5 bases and J lost 8; bases outside the gene matches: 4. The length of the CDR3 is 14 residues. DNA of the CDR3: TGTGCCAGCAGTCTAGGGACAGGGGGCCATGAGCAGTTCTTC. It encodes CASSLGTGGHEQFF.

The genes are TRBV6-5 and TRBJ1-2, with 7 bases aligning to TRBD1. Germline V gene lookup returns CDR1 MNHEY and CDR2 SVGAGI. V lost 5 bases, J lost 3 bases, and 6 bases stayed unmatched. CDR3 size: 14 residues. In DNA, the CDR3 is TGTGCCAGCAGTAAACTCGGGACAGACTATGGCTACACCTTC. Translation gives CASSKLGTDYGYTF.

This clone was counted between two and nine times. Within the sample, other DNA sequences also encode this same CDR3. This sequence joins TRBV6-1 and TRBJ1-5, with D perhaps TRBD1 (5 bases). The V gene lost 2 bases and the J gene lost 0 bases, with 11 bases spanning the gap. CDR3 length equals 16 residues. Per the germline V gene, CDR1 is MNHNS and CDR2 is SASEGT. The CDR3 loop is CASSERPGYSNQPQHF. In nucleotides, the CDR3 is TGTGCCAGCAGTGAAAGACCAGGGTATAGCAATCAGCCCCAGCATTTT.

The rearrangement links TRBV7-6 to TRBJ1-1; 8 bases fit TRBD1. The CDR3 consists of 17 residues. With V trimmed by 5 bases and J by 4 bases, 15 bases remained unmatched. Germline CDR1 is SGHVS and CDR2 is FNYEAQ. This CDR3 reads CASSRFPGTGVGTEAFF. CDR3 nucleotides: TGTGCCAGCAGCCGTTTTCCCGGGACAGGAGTGGGCACTGAAGCTTTCTTT.

The chain combines TRBV9 with TRBJ1-2; 7 bases map to TRBD1. CDR3 length: 13 residues. Germline CDR1 reads SGDLS; CDR2 reads YYNGEE. Trimming took 2 bases from V and 8 from J; bases not matched to a gene: 6. CDR3 loop: CASSVTGPRGYTF. CDR3 DNA sequence: TGTGCCAGCAGCGTGACAGGGCCTCGGGGCTACACCTTC.

V gene TRBV10-2 combines with J gene TRBJ2-5; 11 bases are shared with TRBD2. Trimming took 0 bases from V and 1 from J; bases not matched to a gene: 4. CDR3 length: 17 residues. Germline values: CDR1 WSHSY, CDR2 SAAADI. CDR3 residues: CASSESVAGGPQETQYF. The CDR3 bases are TGCGCCAGCAGTGAGTCGGTAGCGGGGGGGCCCCAAGAGACCCAGTACTTC.

In DNA form, the CDR3 reads TGTGCCAGCAGCTTAGCGCTCGCGGGACAGGGAGCTGAAGCTTTCTTT. It encodes CASSLALAGQGAEAFF. This chain uses TRBV7-2 with TRBJ1-1, with 9 bases that match TRBD1. The V gene's germline CDR1 is SGHTA and CDR2 FQGNSA. Trimming removed 0 bases from V and 6 bases from J; junction bases left unmatched: 8. The CDR3 contains 16 residues. Full variable domain (rest looked up from reference TRBV7-2 and TRBJ1-1): GAGVSQSPSNKVTEKGKDVELRCDPISGHTALYWYRQSLGQGLEFLIYFQGNSAPDKSGLPSDRFSAERTGGSVSTLTIQRTQQEDSAVYLCASSLALAGQGAEAFFGQGTRLTVV.

The genes are TRBV14 and TRBJ1-2; D is undetermined. The V end was cut by 2 bases, the J end by 4 bases, with 8 bases between. The germline V gene has CDR1 SGHDN and CDR2 FVKESK. The CDR3 runs 13 residues. CDR3 loop: CASSQPVGYGYTF. The CDR3 nucleotides read TGTGCCAGCAGCCAACCGGTCGGCTATGGCTACACCTTC.

The chain couples TRBV19 to TRBJ2-7, with TRBD2 identical over 9 bases. Germline V gene sequence: CDR1 LNHDA, CDR2 SQIVND (reference sequence). The CDR3 runs to 14 residues. V shed 9 bases, J shed 0 bases, and the junction held 6 bases outside the gene matches. Here the CDR3 reads CASRREGSSYEQYF. The CDR3 coding sequence is TGTGCCAGCAGGCGGGAGGGGAGCTCCTACGAGCAGTACTTC.

This clone was recorded only once. The chain is built from TRBV6-5 and TRBJ2-7; D is unclear. The CDR3 totals 15 residues. Germline assignment: CDR1 MNHEY and CDR2 SVGAGI. V was shortened by 0 bases and J by 5 bases, with 14 bases between the two germline ends. The CDR3 region has the DNA TGTGCCAGCAGTTACTCCCCCGGTCACCGGGACGAGCAGTACTTC. Translation: CASSYSPGHRDEQYF.

The V and J genes are TRBV21-1 and TRBJ2-7; the table's D gene call, TRBD2, was not cross checked with the DNA. TRBV21-1 has pseudogene status. This CDR3 region has 15 residues. CDR3 nucleotides: TGTGCCAGCAGCAAAGCGCATCCCGGGAGTAACGAGCAGTACTTC. Translation: CASSKAHPGSNEQYF.

The chain is built from TRBV27 and TRBJ2-2; 16 bases agree with TRBD2. Germline V lookup: CDR1 MNHEY, CDR2 SMNVEV (reference sequence). CDR3 length: 18 residues. V gave up 4 bases and J gave up 4 bases; unmatched junction bases: 6. The DNA of the CDR3 is TGTGCCAGCAGTTCGGGACTAGCGGGGGGGTACTCCACCGGGGAGCTGTTTTTT. Translated: CASSSGLAGGYSTGELFF.

The genes are TRBV30 and TRBJ2-5, with TRBD2 matching 7 bases. The last part of the DNA fits TRBJ2-7 better; the J call may be wrong. The CDR3 runs to 13 residues. CDR1 is GTSNPN and CDR2 is SVGIG in the germline V gene (reference sequence). The CDR3 region is CAWSGRGTREQYF. DNA of the CDR3: TGTGCCTGGAGTGGGCGGGGGACCCGCGAGCAGTACTTC.

This chain connects TRBV29-1 to TRBJ1-2; 9 nucleotides agree with TRBD1. CDR1 is SQVTM, CDR2 ANQGSEA, per germline. The J segment lost 4 bases and the V segment lost 2 bases, leaving 11 bases of the junction unmatched. This CDR3 is built from 16 residues. CDR3 sequence (DNA): TGCAGCGTTGAATACAGGGGGCGGCACCGCGGCTATGGCTACACCTTC. Protein sequence: CSVEYRGRHRGYGYTF. The whole variable domain, filled in from reference TRBV29-1 and TRBJ1-2, reads SAVISQKPSRDICQRGTSLTIQCQVDSQVTMMFWYRQQPGQSLTLIATANQGSEATYESGFVIDKFPISRPNLTFSTLTVSNMSPEDSSIYLCSVEYRGRHRGYGYTFGSGTRLTVV.

The genes are TRBV10-3 and TRBJ2-1; TRBD1 agrees at 10 bases. Germline lookup yields CDR1 ENHRY and CDR2 SYGVKD. After removal of 7 bases from V and 0 bases from J, the junction contained 12 bases not matched to a gene. CDR3 length: 18 residues. CDR3 sequence: CAIKAGTGASSSYNEQFF. The DNA of the CDR3 is TGTGCCATCAAAGCCGGGACAGGGGCATCGAGCTCCTACAATGAGCAGTTCTTC.

This chain joins TRBV6-1 and TRBJ1-1, with TRBD1 identical over 10 bases. Losses at the gene ends were 5 bases for V and 1 base for J; bases not matched to a gene: 1. Germline CDR1 is MNHNS and CDR2 is SASEGT. This CDR3 is 14 amino acids long. The CDR3 bases are TGTGCCAGCAGTCGGGACAGGGGGAACACTGAAGCTTTCTTT. Encoded protein: CASSRDRGNTEAFF.

V is TRBV18 and J is TRBJ2-5; 7 nucleotides agree with TRBD1. Germline V gene data show CDR1 as KGHSH and CDR2 as LQKENI. Germline trimming cut 3 bases from V and 0 bases from J; bases unmatched to any gene: 7. The length of the CDR3 is 16 residues. The chain's CDR3 is CASSPQTGINQETQYF. Written as DNA, the CDR3 is TGTGCCAGCTCACCCCAGACAGGGATCAACCAAGAGACCCAGTACTTC.

The chain carries TRBV27 and TRBJ1-1; TRBD1 matches 9 bases. The length of the CDR3 is 21 residues. Trimming at V came to 4 bases and at J to 0 bases, leaving 21 bases not matched to a gene. Germline V gives CDR1 MNHEY, CDR2 SMNVEV (reference sequence). The CDR3 DNA reads as TGTGCCAGCAGTTCCCGCCCAATCAGGGACAGGGAACTGAGGATGAACACTGAAGCTTTCTTT. Protein: CASSSRPIRDRELRMNTEAFF.

This clone has a single count. The germline gene is not matched at one end of the junction; a read error may be the cause. The chain has TRBV20-1 and TRBJ2-5; a weak D match, TRBD2 (6 bases). Per the germline V gene, CDR1 is DFQATT and CDR2 is SNEGSKA (reference sequence). The CDR3 runs 11 residues. CDR3 residues: CSARAGTPTHF. CDR3 nucleotides: TGCAGTGCTAGAGCCGGGACTCCGACCCACTTC.

The rearrangement links TRBV10-2 to TRBJ2-3, with D tentatively TRBD2 (6 bases). Trimming removed 0 bases at V and 2 bases at J, with 9 bases between. Germline CDR1 reads WSHSY; CDR2 reads SAAADI. The CDR3 length is 15 residues. CDR3 loop: CASSESGGFTDTQYF. In DNA, the CDR3 is TGCGCCAGCAGTGAGTCGGGGGGTTTCACAGATACGCAGTATTTT.

The CDR3 here is CASITAGTDGIGELFF. The CDR3 coding sequence is TGTGCCAGCATTACAGCCGGGACAGACGGTATCGGGGAGCTGTTTTTT. V is TRBV28 and J is TRBJ2-2; 7 bases are shared with TRBD1. The CDR3 spans 16 residues. Trimming removed 7 bases from V and 7 bases from J; junction bases left unmatched: 15. The germline CDR1 and CDR2 sequences are MDHEN and SYDVKM. The variable domain in full, completed from reference TRBV28 and TRBJ2-2, reads DVKVTQSSRYLVKRTGEKVFLECVQDMDHENMFWYRQDPGLGLRLIYFSYDVKMKEKGDIPEGYSVSREKKERFSLILESASTNQTSMYLCASITAGTDGIGELFFGEGSRLTVL.

The gene calls are TRBV2 and TRBJ2-1; D may be TRBD1 (5 bases). Germline V gene sequence: CDR1 SNHLY, CDR2 FYNNEI. V was trimmed by 7 bases and J by 10 bases, leaving 8 bases between them. The CDR3 is 10 amino acids. The CDR3 protein is CASKAGEQFF. The CDR3 nucleotides read TGTGCCAGCAAGGCAGGGGAGCAGTTCTTC.

This clone was found a few times. The chain couples TRBV7-3 to TRBJ2-1, with TRBD2 matching 8 bases. This CDR3 is built from 16 residues. J was trimmed by 2 bases and V by 5 bases; bases with no gene match: 8. CDR1 and CDR2 (germline): SGHTA, FQGTGA. The CDR3 nucleotides read TGTGCCAGCAGCAGGGGAGCGGGAGCACCCTACAATGAGCAGTTCTTC. Its protein product is CASSRGAGAPYNEQFF.

V gene TRBV7-2 combines with J gene TRBJ2-7; D possibly corresponds to TRBD2 (5 bases). This CDR3 comprises 14 residues. CDR1 is SGHTA, CDR2 FQGNSA, per germline. Trimming cost V 2 bases and J 1 base, with 9 bases left between them. In nucleotides, the CDR3 is TGTGCCAGCAGCTTATGGACGGGGTCCTACGAGCAGTACTTC. Amino acid sequence: CASSLWTGSYEQYF. Full variable domain (missing parts from reference TRBV7-2 and TRBJ2-7): GAGVSQSPSNKVTEKGKDVELRCDPISGHTALYWYRQSLGQGLEFLIYFQGNSAPDKSGLPSDRFSAERTGGSVSTLTIQRTQQEDSAVYLCASSLWTGSYEQYFGPGTRLTVT.

J is TRBJ2-6 and V is TRBV19; TRBD1 matches at 9 bases. Looked up from germline, CDR1 is LNHDA and CDR2 is SQIVND (reference sequence). The CDR3 runs 18 residues. V was pared by 4 bases and J by 2 bases, with 9 bases of the junction left unmatched. The CDR3 loop is CASSTRQGQGPGANVLTF. The CDR3 DNA sequence: TGTGCCAGTAGTACCCGACAGGGACAGGGCCCTGGGGCCAACGTCCTGACTTTC.

V usage is TRBV7-9 and J usage is TRBJ2-5, with D unclear. The V end lost 7 bases, the J end lost 2 bases, and 14 bases lay between the germline ends. CDR1 is SEHNR, CDR2 FQNEAQ, per germline (reference sequence). The CDR3 totals 14 residues. CDR3 protein: CASNPNALQETQYF. In DNA form, the CDR3 reads TGTGCCAGCAATCCAAACGCGCTTCAAGAGACCCAGTACTTC.

The CDR3 DNA is TGCGCCAGCAGCCCGGGGGGGAGTCTCAATCAGCCCCAGCATTTT. As protein: CASSPGGSLNQPQHF. V usage is TRBV4-3 and J usage is TRBJ1-5, with D perhaps matching TRBD1 (5 bases). The V end was cut by 4 bases, the J end by 3 bases, with 13 bases between. The germline V gene encodes CDR1 LGHNA and CDR2 YSLEER. The CDR3 has 15 amino acids.